The 20 T cell receptor beta chains below all came from one sample that was sequenced in a study of T cell responses to AZD1222 COVID-19 vaccine (dated by TCRdb to 2020 to 2022). The library was produced with the immunoSEQ multiplex PCR assay. Not all clones reach the TCRdb copy of this immuneACCESS table, which keeps in-frame sequences only. Checked studies attribute under half of the gap to unresolved V genes and leave the rest unexplained. For this sample there are roughly 120,000 clones; around nine tenths appear just once. 3.2% of the sample is taken by the ten largest. The time point label of this sample denotes: baseline before first vaccination. The specimen comprised peripheral blood, sampled on day 0 of AZD1222 vaccination. These receptors were collected from an adult in good health.

V and J are TRBV2 and TRBJ1-5, with TRBD1 as a possible D gene (6 bases). CDR1 is SNHLY and CDR2 is FYNNEI in the germline V gene. The length of the CDR3 is 14 residues. The germline V and J ends were trimmed by 4 bases and 9 bases, with 16 bases remaining between them. The DNA of the CDR3 is TGTGCCAGCAGTGCCTCTCAGGGGTCACGGCCCCAGCATTTT. Its protein is CASSASQGSRPQHF. The full variable domain, completed using reference TRBV2 and TRBJ1-5, is EPEVTQTPSHQVTQMGQEVILRCVPISNHLYFYWYRQILGQKVEFLVSFYNNEISEKSEIFDDQFSVERPDGSNFTLKIRSTKLEDSAMYFCASSASQGSRPQHFGDGTRLSIL.

The genes are TRBV9 and TRBJ1-3; a possible D gene is TRBD1 (5 bases). In germline, CDR1 is SGDLS, CDR2 YYNGEE. This CDR3 region has 12 residues. Trimming took 2 bases from V and 8 from J, leaving 8 bases between them. Written as DNA, the CDR3 is TGTGCCAGCAGCGTGCAGGGTGACACCATATATTTT. It encodes CASSVQGDTIYF.

This chain connects TRBV7-3 to TRBJ2-2, with a weak D call TRBD2 (6 bases). This CDR3 is 15 amino acids long. CDR1 SGHTA and CDR2 FQGTGA come from the germline V gene. Trimming removed 5 bases at V and 3 bases at J, with 13 bases between. The CDR3 protein is CASSLQGLHTGELFF. DNA for the CDR3: TGTGCCAGCAGCCTCCAGGGACTGCACACCGGGGAGCTGTTTTTT.

V and J are TRBV4-1 and TRBJ1-1, with 7 bases lining up with TRBD1. The CDR3 totals 16 residues. Germline CDR1 reads MGHRA; CDR2 reads YSYEKL. J was trimmed by 5 bases and V by 1 base; bases with no gene match: 10. DNA of the CDR3: TGCGCCAGCAGCCAAGCGGGGGGAGGGGGCTGGACTGAAGCTTTCTTT. Its protein is CASSQAGGGGWTEAFF.

The chain combines TRBV6-2 or TRBV6-3 with TRBJ2-5; 8 nucleotides line up with TRBD2. Germline CDR1 is MNHEY and CDR2 is SVGEGT. This CDR3 spans 14 amino acids. With 6 bases clipped from V and 1 base from J, the junction kept 4 bases outside the gene matches. CDR3 region: CASSLAGTQETQYF. The DNA of the CDR3 is TGTGCCAGCAGCTTAGCGGGGACCCAAGAGACCCAGTACTTC.

V and J are TRBV9 and TRBJ2-2; D possibly corresponds to TRBD2 (6 bases). The ends were cut back, 0 bases at V and 4 bases at J, with 13 bases in the middle. The CDR3 runs 16 residues. Germline V CDR1 and CDR2: SGDLS, YYNGEE. For the CDR3, the DNA is TGTGCCAGCAGCGTAGGCCGGAGGGGATCCACCGGGGAGCTGTTTTTT. Protein sequence: CASSVGRRGSTGELFF.

The rearrangement links TRBV28 to TRBJ1-1; 8 bases map to TRBD1. V lost 4 bases to trimming and J lost 4 bases; unmatched junction nucleotides: 5. The CDR3 spans 14 residues. Germline lookup yields CDR1 MDHEN and CDR2 SYDVKM. CDR3 nucleotide sequence: TGTGCCAGCAGTTCAGGGGGCGTTGGCACTGAAGCTTTCTTT. Its protein is CASSSGGVGTEAFF.

This chain links TRBV18 with TRBJ1-1; no reliable D call. Trimming stripped 3 bases from V and 1 base from J, with 12 bases between. CDR1 and CDR2 from the germline V gene are KGHSH and LQKENI. CDR3 length: 15 amino acids. The CDR3 sequence: CASSPSDGRNTEAFF. In nucleotides, the CDR3 is TGTGCCAGCTCACCGTCCGATGGGAGGAACACTGAAGCTTTCTTT. Based on the CDR3 plus reference TRBV18 and TRBJ1-1, the full variable domain is NAGVMQNPRHLVRRRGQEARLRCSPMKGHSHVYWYRQLPEEGLKFMVYLQKENIIDESGMPKERFSAEFPKEGPSILRIQQVVRGDSAAYFCASSPSDGRNTEAFFGQGTRLTVV.

The J gene is TRBJ2-2, the V gene TRBV5-4; tentatively, D is TRBD2 (5 bases). Germline CDR1 and CDR2: SGHNT and YYREEE (reference sequence). This CDR3 region has 15 residues. V was shortened by 4 bases and J by 4 bases, with 14 bases between the two germline ends. The chain's CDR3 is CASSPPGIRTGELFF. The CDR3 coding sequence is TGTGCCAGCAGCCCGCCGGGGATTCGCACCGGGGAGCTGTTTTTT.

Here the CDR3 reads CASSPQGSGGYTF. The DNA for the CDR3 is TGTGCCAGCAGTCCCCAGGGTTCGGGTGGCTACACCTTC. V usage is TRBV28 and J usage is TRBJ1-2; D is possibly TRBD1 (5 bases). Per the germline V gene, CDR1 is MDHEN and CDR2 is SYDVKM. V was shortened by 5 bases and J by 7 bases, with 14 bases between the two germline ends. CDR3 length equals 13 residues.

This chain joins TRBV7-9 and TRBJ2-1; D gene uncertain. CDR3 length: 8 residues. The V gene's germline CDR1 is SEHNR and CDR2 FQNEAQ (reference sequence). V was trimmed by 2 bases and J by 14 bases, leaving 1 base between them. CDR3 in DNA: TGTGCCAGCAGCTTAAAGTTCTTC. Encoded protein: CASSLKFF.

The chain has TRBV6-6 and TRBJ2-7, with 9 bases that match TRBD1. After removal of 6 bases from V and 4 bases from J, the junction contained 10 bases not matched to a gene. This CDR3 comprises 15 residues. Germline values: CDR1 MNHNY, CDR2 SVGAGI (reference sequence). CDR3 DNA: TGTGCCAGCAGGGACAAGGGACAGGGTTTATACGAGCAGTACTTC. Protein product: CASRDKGQGLYEQYF.

The chain is built from TRBV5-4 and TRBJ2-7; 8 bases align to TRBD2. The CDR3 consists of 14 residues. CDR1 and CDR2 (germline): SGHNT, YYREEE (reference sequence). V trimming: 2 bases; J trimming: 6 bases; junction bases outside the gene matches: 7. CDR3 nucleotide sequence: TGTGCCAGCAGCTTCCCGGGGGGGCGTTTCGAGCAGTACTTC. Translated: CASSFPGGRFEQYF.

This clone was observed once. The chain links TRBV6-1 to TRBJ1-5; D is unclear. Trimming took 0 bases from V and 6 from J, leaving 0 bases between them. The germline V gene has CDR1 MNHNS and CDR2 SASEGT. The CDR3 sequence is 11 residues long. The CDR3 sequence: CASSEAQPQHF. CDR3 DNA sequence: TGTGCCAGCAGTGAAGCTCAGCCCCAGCATTTT.

The CDR3 region is CASMAGGYEQYF. DNA for the CDR3: TGTGCCAGCATGGCGGGAGGGTACGAGCAGTACTTC. V gene TRBV2 combines with J gene TRBJ2-7, with 9 positions matching TRBD2. Losses at the gene ends were 7 bases for V and 4 bases for J; bases not matched to a gene: 2. The germline V gene has CDR1 SNHLY and CDR2 FYNNEI. CDR3 length: 12 residues.

The chain combines TRBV6-6 with TRBJ1-3; D is ambiguous. The V end was cut by 7 bases, the J end by 0 bases, with 16 bases between. This CDR3 region has 16 residues. CDR1 and CDR2 from the germline V gene are MNHNY and SVGAGI (reference sequence). The CDR3 DNA is TGTGCCAGCAACCGACCCCAGTCCCTCTCTGGAAACACCATATATTTT. Protein product: CASNRPQSLSGNTIYF.

The chain couples TRBV7-3 to TRBJ2-1; 9 bases are shared with TRBD1. V shed 6 bases, J shed 10 bases, and the junction held 7 bases outside the gene matches. Germline CDR1 and CDR2: SGHTA and FQGTGA. The CDR3 runs 13 residues. Written as DNA, the CDR3 is TGTGCCAGCAGGGCGACAGGGGGACGGGAGCAGTTCTTC. Amino acids: CASRATGGREQFF.

This chain connects TRBV7-9 to TRBJ1-6, with 7 positions matching TRBD1. CDR1 is SEHNR, CDR2 FQNEAQ, per germline (reference sequence). The V gene end was trimmed by 5 bases and the J gene end by 14 bases; junction bases not matched to a gene: 12. The CDR3 extends over 14 amino acids. Here the CDR3 DNA reads TGTGCCAGCAGCCAGGGGGGTTCAGAAAGGGCCCTCCACTTT. Translating it yields CASSQGGSERALHF.

V gene TRBV5-8 combines with J gene TRBJ1-2; 7 bases fit TRBD1. There are 13 residues in the CDR3. The V gene's germline CDR1 is SGHTS and CDR2 YDEGEE. J was trimmed by 3 bases and V by 7 bases; bases with no gene match: 6. CDR3 region: CASCRGEDYGYTF. The CDR3 DNA follows: TGTGCCAGCTGCAGGGGGGAGGACTATGGCTACACCTTC.

The rearrangement joins TRBV7-9 to TRBJ1-4; possibly TRBD1 for D (5 bases). This CDR3 has 14 amino acids. From germline, CDR1 is SEHNR and CDR2 FQNEAQ (reference sequence). V dropped 6 bases and J dropped 4 bases, with 12 bases sitting between them. The CDR3 loop reads CASRRGRNNEKLFF. The CDR3 nucleotides read TGTGCCAGCAGGCGGGGACGGAATAATGAAAAACTGTTTTTT.